This note documents a single T cell receptor (beta chain) sequence. This record belongs to a study of blood T cell repertoires in COVID-19. Turning to the study itself: Both acute and convalescent COVID-19 samples were obtained from the United States, Italy and Spain.

Per the authors' pipeline: Amplifying reference gene primers gave estimates of nucleated cell counts. Profiling relied on immunoSEQ multiplex PCR, and the TCRdb table lists in-frame clones only, not all of them. V, J and clone size are taken as reported in that table, and D and trimming were inferred from the DNA itself. The data hold approximately 250,000 clones, with 80% to 95% observed a single time. The CDR3 loop spans 15 amino acids. Trimming took 3 bases from V and 5 from J; bases not matched to a gene: 5. Germline lookup yields CDR1 SGHDT and CDR2 YYEEEE. V is TRBV5-6 and J is TRBJ1-6, with TRBD1 matching 7 bases. The sample comprised PBMCs or T cells enriched from blood (not recorded which). The source is a man aged 35-49 years who had been exposed to COVID-19. CDR3 region: CASSSDRVHNSPLHF. In nucleotides, the CDR3 is TGTGCCAGCAGCTCAGACAGGGTCCATAATTCACCCCTCCACTTT.